The source of this T cell receptor beta chain is a study of brain T cells in children with intractable seizures (dated by TCRdb to the early 2020s). Background on the whole study: Resected brain tissue from 53 pediatric epilepsy surgery cases was first screened for immune gene transcripts using a NanoString immunology panel. Among the roughly twelve selected surgery cases, pre-surgery blood was additionally sequenced for eight, leaving four cases with brain tissue only. General conclusions and limits of the study: Viral specificity was inferred solely from CDR3 sequence similarity, and the HCMV serostatus of the patients was not known. Because pre- and post-surgery blood were sequenced to different depths, clones absent from the pre-surgery sample may reflect undersampling.

A word on this clone: Its target antigen remains unknown. Base qualities were left out, and no much larger clone turns up one base away.

The CDR3 runs 14 residues from the cysteine to the phenylalanine. Left in the record is the CDR3 DNA by itself, 42 bases read in frame from the first base. Compared with germline, V lacks 2 bases and J lacks 7 bases; bases without a gene match: 6. CDR1 SGHRS and CDR2 YFSETQ are derived from the germline V gene. TCR beta chain sequences were generated from genomic DNA using the immunoSEQ assay. Turning to the authors' computational methods: Any CDR3 sequence that did not begin with the conserved framework cysteine at position 104 was removed by hand. To get clonality, the normalized Shannon's Diversity Index was subtracted from one, giving values from 0 (maximal diversity) to 1 (oligoclonal). Chi-squared comparison-of-proportions tests assessed whether the same CDR3 differed in frequency between samples, such as brain versus blood. Public clonotypes were identified through searches of immuneACCESS, and similarity to known antiviral clonotypes was evaluated with the VDJdb browser. TCRdb limited this immuneACCESS table to in-frame rearrangements with V and J called. A share of clones is missing; checked studies link under half to unresolved V genes, and the rest is unexplained. The V and J calls and clone size come from that table; D and trimming were worked out from the DNA. The sample includes about 340,000 clones, with 93% observed a single time. Together, the top ten hold around 6% of the sample.

The intended sense of this specimen's time point label: blood from clinic visit 5 months post-surgery; TSC patient then seizure free. The surgery cases showing the highest brain T cell transcript signatures were chosen for TCR beta chain sequencing of brain tissue and, when available, of blood. Patients had been treated with at least one anti-epileptic drug before surgery. The TCR-sequenced patients were children whose drug-resistant epilepsy was caused by tuberous sclerosis complex, focal cortical dysplasia, Rasmussen encephalitis or hemimegalencephaly. Bulk genomic DNA was isolated from unsorted brain tissue and whole blood using the Monarch genomic DNA purification kit.

The chain joins TRBV5-1 to TRBJ2-7; the central 10 bases match TRBD2. The clonotype comes from a boy in the first two years of life with tuberous sclerosis and intractable seizures. This material consisted of peripheral blood, taken 4 to 6 months after surgery. This receptor carries the CDR3 CASSLAGGPEEQYF. The DNA reads TGCGCCAGCAGCTTAGCGGGAGGGCCGGAGGAGCAGTACTTC. The variable domain in full, with residues beyond the CDR3 obtained from the reference TRBV5-1 and TRBJ2-7 genes, is KAGVTQTPRYLIKTRGQQVTLSCSPISGHRSVSWYQQTPGQGLQFLFEYFSETQRNKGNFPGRFSGRQFSNSRSEMNVSTLELGDSALYLCASSLAGGPEEQYFGPGTRLTVT.